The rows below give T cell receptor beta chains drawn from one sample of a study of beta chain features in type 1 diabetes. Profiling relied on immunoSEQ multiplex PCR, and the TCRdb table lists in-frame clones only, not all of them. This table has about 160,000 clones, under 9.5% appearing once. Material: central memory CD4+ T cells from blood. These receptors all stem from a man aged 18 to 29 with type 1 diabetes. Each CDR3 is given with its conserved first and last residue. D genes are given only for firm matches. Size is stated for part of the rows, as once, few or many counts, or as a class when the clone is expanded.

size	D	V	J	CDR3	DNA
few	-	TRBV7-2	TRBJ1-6	CASSPPGSGNSPLHF	TGTGCCAGCAGCCCCCCGGGTTCGGGGAATTCACCCCTCCACTTT
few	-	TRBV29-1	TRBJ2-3	CSVESHFGTDTQYF	TGCAGCGTTGAATCCCATTTTGGCACAGATACGCAGTATTTT
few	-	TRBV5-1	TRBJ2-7	CASSLQAGTYEQYF	TGCGCCAGCAGCTTGCAGGCAGGGACCTACGAGCAGTACTTC
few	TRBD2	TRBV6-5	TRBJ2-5	CASTAAAGAQYF	TGTGCCAGCACTGCGGCCGCGGGGGCCCAGTACTTC
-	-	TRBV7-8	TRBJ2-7	CASSSTGNEQYF	TGTGCCAGCAGCTCTACAGGGAACGAGCAGTACTTC
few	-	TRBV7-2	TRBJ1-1	CASSRGTTTEAFF	TGTGCCAGCAGCCGAGGGACAACCACTGAAGCTTTCTTT
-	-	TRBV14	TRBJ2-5	CASSTGTIEGETQYF	TGTGCCAGCAGCACCGGGACAATCGAGGGAGAGACCCAGTACTTC
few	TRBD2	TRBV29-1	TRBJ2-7	CSAAGTNSYEQYF	TGCAGCGCCGCCGGGACTAACTCCTACGAGCAGTACTTC
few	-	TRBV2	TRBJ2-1	CASTKKDINNEQFF	TGTGCCAGCACCAAAAAGGACATAAACAATGAGCAGTTCTTC
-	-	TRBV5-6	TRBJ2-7	CASSTSTPTQYF	TGTGCCAGCAGCACGTCGACACCTACGCAGTACTTC
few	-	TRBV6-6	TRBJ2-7	CASSSRGSGGSGEQYF	TGTGCCAGCAGTTCCCGCGGGTCCGGGGGAAGCGGCGAGCAGTACTTC
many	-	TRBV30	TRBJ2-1	CAWSEQLYNEQFF	TGTGCCTGGAGTGAACAGCTTTACAATGAGCAGTTCTTC
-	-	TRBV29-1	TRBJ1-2	CSVVGRGVDYGYTF	TGCAGCGTTGTAGGTCGGGGGGTGGACTATGGCTACACCTTC
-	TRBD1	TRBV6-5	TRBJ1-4	CASTKVGQGDEKLFF	TGTGCCAGCACAAAAGTGGGACAGGGTGATGAAAAACTGTTTTTT
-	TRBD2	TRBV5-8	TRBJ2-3	CASSLDGRAGRDTQYF	TGTGCCAGCAGCTTGGACGGGAGGGCCGGTCGGGATACGCAGTATTTT
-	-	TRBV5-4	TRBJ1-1	CVTSGFQNTEAFF	TGTGTTACCTCAGGTTTTCAGAACACTGAAGCTTTCTTT
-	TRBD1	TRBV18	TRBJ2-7	CASSRQGNEQYF	TGTGCCAGCTCCCGACAGGGTAACGAGCAGTACTTC
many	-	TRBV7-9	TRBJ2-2	CASSLRETGELFF	TGTGCCAGCAGCTTAAGGGAGACCGGGGAGCTGTTTTTT
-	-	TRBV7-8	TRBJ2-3	CASSAGTKRDTQYF	TGTGCCAGCAGCGCCGGGACAAAACGAGATACGCAGTATTTT
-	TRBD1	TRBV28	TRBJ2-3	CASSSPGTDYDTQYF	TGTGCCAGCAGTTCGCCCGGGACAGACTACGATACGCAGTATTTT
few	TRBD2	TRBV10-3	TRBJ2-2	CAITSGRTGGELFF	TGTGCCATCACTAGCGGGAGAACCGGCGGGGAGCTGTTTTTT
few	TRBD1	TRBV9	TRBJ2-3	CASSVSITGASTDTQYF	TGTGCCAGCAGCGTATCCATCACAGGGGCCAGCACAGATACGCAGTATTTT
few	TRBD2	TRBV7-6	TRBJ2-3	CASSSGGLKSTDTQYF	TGTGCCAGCAGTAGCGGGGGCTTGAAAAGCACAGATACGCAGTATTTT
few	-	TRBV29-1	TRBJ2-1	CSVAKGQLYNEQFF	TGCAGCGTTGCAAAAGGACAGCTCTACAATGAGCAGTTCTTC
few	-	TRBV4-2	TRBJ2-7	CASSRGTVYEQYF	TGTGCCAGCAGCCGAGGGACTGTCTACGAGCAGTACTTC
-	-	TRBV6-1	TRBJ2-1	CASSELTVNEQFF	TGTGCCAGCAGTGAACTAACGGTCAATGAGCAGTTCTTC
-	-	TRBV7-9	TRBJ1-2	CASSLDGTETTF	TGTGCCAGCAGCTTAGACGGCACGGAGACCACCTTC
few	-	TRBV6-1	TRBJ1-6	CASSDRGDSPLHF	TGTGCCAGCAGTGACAGGGGAGATTCACCCCTCCACTTT
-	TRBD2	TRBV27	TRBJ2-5	CASSHGLAGVWETQYF	TGTGCCAGCAGCCACGGACTAGCGGGAGTATGGGAGACCCAGTACTTC
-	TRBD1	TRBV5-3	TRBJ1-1	CARSLSRGLRSTEAFF	TGTGCCAGAAGCTTAAGCAGGGGGCTGAGGAGCACTGAAGCTTTCTTT
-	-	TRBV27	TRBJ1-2	CASSPQGNYGYTF	TGTGCCAGCAGTCCCCAGGGTAACTATGGCTACACCTTC
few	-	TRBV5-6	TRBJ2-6	CASSFAGANVLTF	TGTGCCAGCAGCTTCGCTGGGGCCAACGTCCTGACTTTC
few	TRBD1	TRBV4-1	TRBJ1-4	CASSQDKGTGYEKLFF	TGCGCCAGCAGCCAAGATAAAGGGACAGGGTATGAAAAACTGTTTTTT
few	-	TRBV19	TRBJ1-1	CASSSAIVRNTEAFF	TGTGCCAGTAGTTCCGCCATAGTAAGGAACACTGAAGCTTTCTTT
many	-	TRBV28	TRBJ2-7	CASSLGTSVGEQYF	TGTGCCAGCAGCCTAGGGACATCCGTGGGAGAGCAGTACTTC
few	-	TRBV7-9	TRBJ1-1	CASSPRTENTEAFF	TGTGCCAGCAGCCCCCGGACAGAGAACACTGAAGCTTTCTTT
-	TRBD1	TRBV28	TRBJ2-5	CASSPQGTGEETQYF	TGTGCCAGCAGTCCCCAAGGGACAGGGGAGGAGACCCAGTACTTC
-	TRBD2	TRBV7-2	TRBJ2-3	CASSLWGGGARDTQYF	TGTGCCAGCAGCTTATGGGGCGGGGGGGCCAGAGATACGCAGTATTTT
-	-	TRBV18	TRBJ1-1	CASSLGLGFEAFF	TGTGCCAGCTCACTTGGACTGGGTTTTGAAGCTTTCTTT
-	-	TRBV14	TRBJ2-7	CASSQKTSTSPYEQYF	TGTGCCAGCAGCCAAAAAACTAGTACCTCTCCCTACGAGCAGTACTTC
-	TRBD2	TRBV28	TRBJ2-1	CASSLILAGGEQFF	TGTGCCAGCAGTTTAATCCTAGCGGGAGGTGAGCAGTTCTTC
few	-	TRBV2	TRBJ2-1	CASSVLRNEQFF	TGTGCCAGCAGCGTCCTACGCAATGAGCAGTTCTTC
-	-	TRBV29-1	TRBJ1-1	CSVGDLADAEAFF	TGCAGCGTAGGGGACCTAGCGGACGCTGAAGCTTTCTTT
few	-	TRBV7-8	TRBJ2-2	CASSFGRTYTGELFF	TGTGCCAGCAGCTTCGGCAGGACATACACCGGGGAGCTGTTTTTT
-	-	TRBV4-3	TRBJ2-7	CASSQDRPGLLQYF	TGCGCCAGCAGCCAAGATAGGCCGGGACTTCTGCAGTACTTC
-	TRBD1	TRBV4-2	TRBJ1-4	CASSQEPGQGDEKLFF	TGTGCCAGCAGCCAAGAACCGGGACAGGGGGATGAAAAACTGTTTTTT
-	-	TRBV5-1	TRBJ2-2	CASSVGLLITGELFF	TGCGCCAGCAGCGTTGGACTACTTATTACCGGGGAGCTGTTTTTT